This T cell receptor (beta chain) was found in a study of blood T cell repertoires in COVID-19. Across the whole study: The United States, Italy and Spain provided the acute and convalescent COVID-19 samples.

Trimming took off 7 bases at V and 6 bases at J, with 13 bases between the two ends. This CDR3 region has 13 residues. Profiling relied on immunoSEQ multiplex PCR, and the TCRdb table lists in-frame clones only, not all of them. The data show about 150,000 clones, over 80% seen once. The sequence was collected from a woman aged 60-70 years with acute or convalescent COVID-19. The V gene is TRBV12-3 or TRBV12-4, the J gene TRBJ1-5; D perhaps matches TRBD1 (5 bases). The sequencing input was peripheral blood. DNA for the CDR3: TGTGCCAGCACCCTTGGGGGGGTTCAGCCCCAGCATTTT. This gives the protein CASTLGGVQPQHF.